Listed below are T cell receptor beta chains from one sample, sequenced in a study of blood T cell repertoires in COVID-19. Using immunoSEQ multiplex PCR, the repertoire was profiled, and TCRdb retains in-frame clones only, with some absent. The table includes roughly 200,000 clones, approximately 81% detected once. Material: PBMCs or T cells enriched from blood (not recorded which). The receptor set was obtained from a man aged 40-50 years who had recovered from COVID-19. Both conserved end residues are part of each CDR3. A D gene is named only where the DNA matches it firmly. Size is omitted from some rows. Given values are once, few, many or a class for expanded clones.

clone size,D gene,J gene,V gene,CDR3 DNA,CDR3 protein
.,TRBD2,TRBJ2-3,TRBV28,TGTGCCAGCAGTTTCGGCACTAGCGACACAGATACGCAGTATTTT,CASSFGTSDTDTQYF
few,.,TRBJ2-2,TRBV7-9,TGTGCCAGCAGCGAGAGTAACACCGGGGAGCTGTTTTTT,CASSESNTGELFF
.,.,TRBJ1-1,TRBV28,TGTGCCAGCAGTGACCCTAGGGGCCTCATGAACACTGAAGCTTTCTTT,CASSDPRGLMNTEAFF
.,TRBD2,TRBJ2-1,TRBV6-6,TGTGCCAGCAGTCCTGTAGCGGGAGGGCCTCTCCATGAGCAGTTCTTC,CASSPVAGGPLHEQFF
once,TRBD1,TRBJ1-4,TRBV6-5,TGTGCCAGCAGGACGGGACAGGGTGGTGAAAAACTGTTTTTT,CASRTGQGGEKLFF
once,TRBD2,TRBJ2-3,TRBV7-9,TGTGCCAGCAGCTCAACTAGCGGGAGGACAGATACGCAGTATTTT,CASSSTSGRTDTQYF
.,.,TRBJ2-1,TRBV19,TGTGCCAGTAGTTGGGGCCTGAGCTCCTACAATGAGCAGTTCTTC,CASSWGLSSYNEQFF
.,.,TRBJ1-1,TRBV3-1/TRBV3-2,TGTGCCAGCAGCCACCCGGGGGGGGCGAGGACTGAAGCTTTCTTT,CASSHPGGARTEAFF
few,TRBD1,TRBJ1-5,TRBV3-1/TRBV3-2,TGTGCCAGCAGCCAAGATCTGGACAGGGGGCGTGTCGCTGAGCCCCAGCATTTT,CASSQDLDRGRVAEPQHF
.,.,TRBJ2-5,TRBV7-2,TGTGCCAGCAGCTTAGCCGGAGGCTTCGGGCAAGAGACCCAGTACTTC,CASSLAGGFGQETQYF
once,.,TRBJ1-5,TRBV7-8,TGTGCCAGCAGGCCGGGGGAGGGAAAACAGCCCCAGCATTTT,CASRPGEGKQPQHF
.,.,TRBJ2-7,TRBV12-3/TRBV12-4,TGTGCCAGCAGCCCGACAGGCCGGGAGCAGTACTTC,CASSPTGREQYF
.,.,TRBJ1-1,TRBV30,TGTGCCTGGAGTGACGGAGTGAACACTGAAGCTTTCTTT,CAWSDGVNTEAFF
.,.,TRBJ2-7,TRBV29-1,TGCAGCGTTGAAGATGGGAGCTCCTACGAGCAGTACTTC,CSVEDGSSYEQYF
.,TRBD2,TRBJ2-2,TRBV7-3,TGTGCCAGCAGCTTCGGACTAGCGCCGAACACCGGGGAGCTGTTTTTT,CASSFGLAPNTGELFF
.,.,TRBJ1-3,TRBV9,TGTGCCAGCAGCGTAAATGGGGCTCCCGGAAACACCATATATTTT,CASSVNGAPGNTIYF
.,.,TRBJ2-7,TRBV10-3,TGTGCCATCAGTGAGTCAAACCGAGTTTCCTACGAGCAGTACTTC,CAISESNRVSYEQYF
.,.,TRBJ1-4,TRBV7-2,TGTGCCAGCAGCGGGGGGGCGACTAGAACTAATGAAAAACTGTTTTTT,CASSGGATRTNEKLFF
.,.,TRBJ2-7,TRBV24-1,TGTGCCACCAGTGATCCCGGGGCCTACGAGCAGTACTTC,CATSDPGAYEQYF
.,TRBD1,TRBJ2-4,TRBV29-1,TGCAGCGTTTCACAGGGGCTAGCCAAAAACATTCAGTACTTC,CSVSQGLAKNIQYF
.,.,TRBJ2-7,TRBV3-1/TRBV3-2,TGTGCCAGCAGCCATCCCCGAGGGGGGGCTCCCTACGAGCAGTACTTC,CASSHPRGGAPYEQYF
once,.,TRBJ1-2,TRBV6-4,TGTGCCAGCAGTGTTGGGGCCAACTATGGCTACACCTTC,CASSVGANYGYTF
once,TRBD1,TRBJ1-3,TRBV5-6,TGTGCCAGCAGGGGATATGGACGGACAGGGGCTGGAAACACCATATATTTT,CASRGYGRTGAGNTIYF
.,.,TRBJ1-6,TRBV10-3,TGTGCCATCAGTGAATTAACAGTCAATTCACCCCTCCACTTT,CAISELTVNSPLHF
few,.,TRBJ1-1,TRBV11-2,TGTGCCAGCAGCTTAACCCCTAGAATCAGGGGCAACACTGAAGCTTTCTTT,CASSLTPRIRGNTEAFF
few,.,TRBJ2-2,TRBV10-2,TGCGCCAGCAGCCCCAGCGGGGAGCTGTTTTTT,CASSPSGELFF
.,.,TRBJ1-2,TRBV5-4,TGTGCCAGCAGCCCGCAGGGGAGCGGCTACACCTTC,CASSPQGSGYTF
.,.,TRBJ1-1,TRBV5-1,TGCGCCAGCAGCTTGAACAGGGCGAACACTGAAGCTTTCTTT,CASSLNRANTEAFF
.,.,TRBJ2-7,TRBV6-5,TGTGCCAGCAGTTACAATAGCGACCAAACCAAGCAGTACTTC,CASSYNSDQTKQYF